The 21 T cell receptor beta chains below were found in one sample sequenced in a study of response to subunit inactivated influenza vaccine. TCRdb recomputed calls from the RT-PCR reads with MiXCR, one row per CDR3 protein. The sample lists hundreds of thousands of distinct CDR3 sequences; approximately 15% were seen once. The sample in question was CD4+ T cells sorted from PBMCs, obtained around 25 months after vaccination. The receptors derive from a man aged 50 to 69 who received an inactivated influenza vaccine.

This chain uses TRBV12-3 or TRBV12-4 with TRBJ1-2, with D perhaps matching TRBD1 (6 bases). The V and J ends lost 4 bases and 2 bases respectively, with 11 bases between them. The CDR3 runs to 14 residues. CDR3 loop: CASSSDRMNYGYTF. In nucleotides, the CDR3 is TGTGCCAGCAGTTCGGACAGAATGAACTATGGCTACACCTTC.

This clonotype has a handful of counts. CDR3 bases: TGTGCTAGTGGTTTGGCCAGGAACAATGAGCAGTTCTTC. Translation gives CASGLARNNEQFF. V gene TRBV12-5 combines with J gene TRBJ2-1; D gene unclear. The germline CDR1 and CDR2 sequences are LGHNT and FRNRAP. V lost 1 base and J 5 bases, leaving 6 bases between the germline ends. The CDR3 is made up of 13 amino acids.

This clonotype occurred a few times. V usage is TRBV20-1 and J usage is TRBJ2-5, with D unclear. Trimming shortened V by 2 bases and J by 2 bases, and 12 bases separated the two germline ends. CDR3 size: 14 residues. CDR1 and CDR2 from the germline V gene are DFQATT and SNEGSKA (reference sequence). The CDR3 bases are TGCAGTGCTAGACTAACCCAGCGTCAAGAGACCCAGTACTTC. Translated: CSARLTQRQETQYF.

The J gene is TRBJ1-6, the V gene TRBV20-1; the D is unclear. Germline V gene data show CDR1 as DFQATT and CDR2 as SNEGSKA (reference sequence). V lost 1 base to trimming and J lost 10 bases, with 20 bases between them. This CDR3 comprises 16 residues. CDR3 DNA: TGCAGTGCTAGAGTTATCGGCCCCACTGGGGAATCACCCCTCCACTTT. This encodes CSARVIGPTGESPLHF.

The V and J genes are TRBV2 and TRBJ2-1; D tentatively fits TRBD1 or TRBD2 (7 bases each). This CDR3 spans 14 amino acids. From germline, CDR1 is SNHLY and CDR2 FYNNEI. Trimming cost V 11 bases and J 9 bases, with 23 bases left between them. The CDR3 coding sequence is TGTGCCTCCACATCAGGGGGAGGGATAGCTGAGCAGTTCTTC. It is translated as CASTSGGGIAEQFF.

The rearrangement links TRBV4-3 to TRBJ2-7; the D is unclear. Looked up from germline, CDR1 is LGHNA and CDR2 is YSLEER. The CDR3 extends over 16 amino acids. The germline V and J ends were trimmed by 3 bases and 4 bases, with 19 bases remaining between them. In DNA form, the CDR3 reads TGCGCCAGCAGCCACAGACCTTCGGCTACATTATACGAGCAGTACTTC. It codes for CASSHRPSATLYEQYF.

This clonotype was seen a handful of times. In nucleotides, the CDR3 is TGTGCCACGATAAACAGGGTGAACACTGAAGCTTTCTTT. Residues: CATINRVNTEAFF. The chain uses TRBV28 and TRBJ1-1, with a weak D call TRBD1 (6 bases). V was pared by 10 bases and J by 0 bases, with 12 bases between. The CDR3 has 13 amino acids. Germline CDR1 is MDHEN and CDR2 is SYDVKM.

This clonotype has just a few counts. The V and J genes are TRBV5-1 and TRBJ2-3, with 7 positions matching TRBD1. Germline V gene lookup returns CDR1 SGHRS and CDR2 YFSETQ. J gave up 4 bases and V 3 bases, and 8 bases lay outside the gene matches. The CDR3 contains 15 residues. CDR3 in amino acids: CASSWTGGHADTQYF. For the CDR3, the DNA is TGCGCCAGCAGCTGGACAGGCGGTCATGCAGATACGCAGTATTTT. The full variable domain, completed using reference TRBV5-1 and TRBJ2-3, is KAGVTQTPRYLIKTRGQQVTLSCSPISGHRSVSWYQQTPGQGLQFLFEYFSETQRNKGNFPGRFSGRQFSNSRSEMNVSTLELGDSALYLCASSWTGGHADTQYFGPGTRLTVL.

Of note for this clonotype: This may be a read error: a much more frequent sequence differs by one nucleotide. The rearrangement links TRBV12-3 or TRBV12-4 to TRBJ2-1, with a possible D match to TRBD1 (6 bases). The CDR3 is 16 amino acids. The CDR3 region has the DNA TGTGCCAGCAGTTTAATCTGGGGGCGGATCTACGATGAGCAGTTCTTC. Translation gives CASSLIWGRIYDEQFF.

The chain combines TRBV7-9 with TRBJ2-7; D not certain. Germline CDR1 is SEHNR and CDR2 is FQNEAQ (reference sequence). V was pared by 5 bases and J by 0 bases, with 11 bases between. This CDR3 has 14 amino acids. The CDR3 sequence: CASSPAISSYEQYF. The CDR3 DNA is TGTGCCAGCAGCCCCGCGATTAGCTCCTACGAGCAGTACTTC.

V is TRBV12-3 or TRBV12-4 and J is TRBJ2-7; unclear D gene. The CDR3 is 15 residues long. The V gene lost 0 bases and the J gene lost 2 bases, with 11 bases spanning the gap. The CDR3 region is CASSLARSAAYEQYF. CDR3 in DNA: TGTGCCAGCAGTTTAGCACGGTCGGCCGCCTACGAGCAGTACTTC.

V gene TRBV27 combines with J gene TRBJ2-2; tentative D call: TRBD2 (5 bases). CDR1 is MNHEY, CDR2 SMNVEV, per germline (reference sequence). Deletions cut 8 bases from V and 5 bases from J, with 9 bases between. This CDR3 is 12 amino acids long. CDR3 sequence (DNA): TGTGCCAGCGGGAGAGCAACCGGGGAGCTGTTTTTT. Translating it yields CASGRATGELFF.

This rearrangement joins TRBV5-6 to TRBJ1-5, with D unresolved. The germline CDR1 and CDR2 sequences are SGHDT and YYEEEE. V was cut by 4 bases and J by 7 bases, with 18 bases left in between. The CDR3 has 15 amino acids. The CDR3 region is CASSPGGLPGQPQHF. For the CDR3, the DNA is TGTGCCAGCAGCCCCGGAGGGCTCCCCGGGCAGCCCCAGCATTTT. The entire variable domain, with the rest obtained from reference TRBV5-6 and TRBJ1-5, is as follows: DAGVTQSPTHLIKTRGQQVTLRCSPKSGHDTVSWYQQALGQGPQFIFQYYEEEERQRGNFPDRFSGHQFPNYSSELNVNALLLGDSALYLCASSPGGLPGQPQHFGDGTRLSIL.

CDR3 residues: CSARVDRGGQPQHF. CDR3 sequence (DNA): TGCAGTGCTAGAGTCGACAGGGGAGGACAGCCCCAGCATTTT. The V call is TRBV20-1, the J call TRBJ1-5; 8 bases map to TRBD1. The J segment lost 7 bases and the V segment lost 1 base, leaving 6 bases of the junction unmatched. The germline V gene encodes CDR1 DFQATT and CDR2 SNEGSKA (reference sequence). The CDR3 loop spans 14 amino acids.

CDR3 bases: TGTGCCAGCAGCACAGGACTAGCCACCGGGGAGCTGTTTTTT. This translates into CASSTGLATGELFF. This sequence joins TRBV7-9 and TRBJ2-2; 8 nucleotides agree with TRBD2. Germline V gene sequence: CDR1 SEHNR, CDR2 FQNEAQ (reference sequence). This CDR3 has 14 amino acids. The V gene end was trimmed by 5 bases and the J gene end by 4 bases; junction bases not matched to a gene: 3.

The chain employs TRBV20-1 and TRBJ2-7; D could derive from TRBD1 or TRBD2 (5 bases each). The CDR3 spans 13 residues. V gave up 7 bases and J gave up 1 base, with 14 bases separating them. Germline values: CDR1 DFQATT, CDR2 SNEGSKA (reference sequence). The CDR3 DNA reads as TGCAGTGTTTGGGACGCCGATTCCTACGAGCAGTACTTC. The encoded protein is CSVWDADSYEQYF.

This clonotype was detected ten times or more. The V gene is TRBV12-3 or TRBV12-4, the J gene TRBJ1-5; TRBD1 matches at 7 bases. Losses at the gene ends were 3 bases for V and 10 bases for J; bases not matched to a gene: 3. CDR3 length: 12 amino acids. DNA for the CDR3: TGTGCCAGCAGTTTGATAGGGGGCCCCCAGCATTTT. Translating gives CASSLIGGPQHF.

The genes are TRBV6-5 and TRBJ2-1, with TRBD2 identical over 7 bases. Germline loops: CDR1 MNHEY, CDR2 SVGAGI. The junction had 6 bases not matched to a gene; V was cut back by 0 bases and J by 1 base. This CDR3 has 17 amino acids. The CDR3 sequence: CASSYSGGRGSYNEQFF. In DNA, the CDR3 is TGTGCCAGCAGTTACTCGGGCGGGAGAGGTTCCTACAATGAGCAGTTCTTC.

This clonotype came up a few times. The chain is built from TRBV20-1 and TRBJ2-5; 7 bases are shared with TRBD1. The CDR3 runs to 14 residues. The J segment lost 5 bases and the V segment lost 7 bases, leaving 13 bases of the junction unmatched. The germline CDR1 and CDR2 sequences are DFQATT and SNEGSKA (reference sequence). In DNA form, the CDR3 reads TGCAGTGTAGGGGGCGGGTCCCTTGGTGAGACCCAGTACTTC. Its translation: CSVGGGSLGETQYF.

The chain has TRBV7-2 and TRBJ2-3, with 10 bases aligning to TRBD2. This CDR3 is built from 15 residues. The germline V gene encodes CDR1 SGHTA and CDR2 FQGNSA. Trimming took 2 bases from V and 5 from J; bases not matched to a gene: 4. CDR3 DNA sequence: TGTGCCAGCAGCTTACTAGCGGGGGAGCGAGATACGCAGTATTTT. Amino acids: CASSLLAGERDTQYF. Combining the CDR3 with reference TRBV7-2 and TRBJ2-3 gives the whole variable domain GAGVSQSPSNKVTEKGKDVELRCDPISGHTALYWYRQSLGQGLEFLIYFQGNSAPDKSGLPSDRFSAERTGGSVSTLTIQRTQQEDSAVYLCASSLLAGERDTQYFGPGTRLTVL.

The chain combines TRBV20-1 with TRBJ2-7; 9 nucleotides line up with TRBD1. Germline lookup yields CDR1 DFQATT and CDR2 SNEGSKA (reference sequence). The CDR3 consists of 12 residues. V trimming: 5 bases; J trimming: 8 bases; junction bases outside the gene matches: 7. The CDR3 DNA reads TGCAGTGCTCCCAGGACAGGGGAGAAGCAGTACTTC. This translates into CSAPRTGEKQYF.